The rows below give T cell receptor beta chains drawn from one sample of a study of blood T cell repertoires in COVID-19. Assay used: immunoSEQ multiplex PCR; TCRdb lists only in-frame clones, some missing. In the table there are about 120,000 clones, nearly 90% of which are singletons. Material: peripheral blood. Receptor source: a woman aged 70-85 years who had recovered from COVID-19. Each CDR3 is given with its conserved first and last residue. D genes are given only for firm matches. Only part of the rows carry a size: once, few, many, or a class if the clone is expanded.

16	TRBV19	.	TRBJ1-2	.	TGTGCCAGTAAAGACCCCGGGACGGGAGTCCTCTATGGCTACACCTTC	CASKDPGTGVLYGYTF
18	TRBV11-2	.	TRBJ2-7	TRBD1	TGTGCCAGCAGCTTAGCCCAACTAACAGGGGTAACGTCCTACGAGCAGTACTTC	CASSLAQLTGVTSYEQYF
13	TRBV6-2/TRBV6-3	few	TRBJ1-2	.	TGTGCCAGCAGTTTAGTGGGGCACTATGGCTACACCTTC	CASSLVGHYGYTF
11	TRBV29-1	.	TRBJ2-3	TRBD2	TGCAGCGTTCCGGGGGGAGATACGCAGTATTTT	CSVPGGDTQYF
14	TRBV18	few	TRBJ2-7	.	TGTGCCAGCTCAGTACAGGGACGGGACTACGAGCAGTACTTC	CASSVQGRDYEQYF
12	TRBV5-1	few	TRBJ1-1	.	TGCGCCAGCAGTGCAGGGGAGACTGAAGCTTTCTTT	CASSAGETEAFF
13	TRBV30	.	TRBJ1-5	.	TGTGCCTGGAGTGTACGGGAGAATCAGCCCCAGCATTTT	CAWSVRENQPQHF
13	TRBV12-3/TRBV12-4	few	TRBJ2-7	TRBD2	TGTGCCAGCAGTTTTCAAGCGGGAGTCGAGCAGTACTTC	CASSFQAGVEQYF
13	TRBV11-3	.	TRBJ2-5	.	TGTGCCAGCAGCTCCACAGGACAAGAGACCCAGTACTTC	CASSSTGQETQYF
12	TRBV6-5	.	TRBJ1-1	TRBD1	TGTGCCAGCAGAACAACAGGGGGCAAAGCTTTCTTT	CASRTTGGKAFF
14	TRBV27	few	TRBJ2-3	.	TGTGCCAGCAGTCCCAGGGCCCCTGGGGATACGCAGTATTTT	CASSPRAPGDTQYF
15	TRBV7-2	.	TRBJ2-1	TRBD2	TGTGCCAGCAGCTTAGGGACTAGCGGCTACAATGAGCAGTTCTTC	CASSLGTSGYNEQFF
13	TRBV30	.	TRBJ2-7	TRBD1	TGTGCCTGCAGGGGGCGCCTATCGGGCGAGCAGTACTTC	CACRGRLSGEQYF
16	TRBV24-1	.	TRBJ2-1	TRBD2	TGTGCCACCAGTGATACCCGGGCTAGCGGCCTCAATGAGCAGTTCTTC	CATSDTRASGLNEQFF
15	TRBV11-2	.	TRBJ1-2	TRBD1	TGTGCCAGCAGCTTCTCGGACAGGGGCATCTATGGCTACACCTTC	CASSFSDRGIYGYTF
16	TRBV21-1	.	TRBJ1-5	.	TGTGCCAGCAGCAAAGCCCCACGGGGATTTTATTATGCCCAGCATTTT	CASSKAPRGFYYAQHF